The entry below describes one T cell receptor (beta chain). Produced via immunoSEQ multiplex PCR; TCRdb's table is partial and in-frame only. The sample lists roughly 200,000 clones, approximately 88% occurring once. The entry originates in a study of blood T cell repertoires in COVID-19. Study context: Samples came from the United States, Italy and Spain, spanning acute and convalescent COVID-19. Sample material is recorded as cDNA or gDNA derived from T cells, B-cell-depleted T cells, or PBMCs.

CDR3 length: 14 residues. The V and J ends lost 2 bases and 1 base respectively, with 9 bases between them. From germline, CDR1 is SGDLS and CDR2 YYNGEE. Sequences were obtained from peripheral blood. The V and J genes are TRBV9 and TRBJ1-1, with unresolved D. The receptor was derived from a woman aged 25 to 39 with acute or convalescent COVID-19. This CDR3 is CASSVMTGNTEAFF. Written as DNA, the CDR3 is TGTGCCAGCAGCGTTATGACGGGGAACACTGAAGCTTTCTTT.